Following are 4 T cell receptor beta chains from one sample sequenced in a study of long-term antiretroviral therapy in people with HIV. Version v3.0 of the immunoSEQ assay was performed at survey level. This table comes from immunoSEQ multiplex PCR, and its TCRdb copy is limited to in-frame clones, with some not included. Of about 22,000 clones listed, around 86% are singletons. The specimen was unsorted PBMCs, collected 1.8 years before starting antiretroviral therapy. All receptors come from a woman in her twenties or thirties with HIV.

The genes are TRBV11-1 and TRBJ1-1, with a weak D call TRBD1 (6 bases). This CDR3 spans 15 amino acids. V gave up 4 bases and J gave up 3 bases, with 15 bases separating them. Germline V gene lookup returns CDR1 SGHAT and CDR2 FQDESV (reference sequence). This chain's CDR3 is CASSSIEDSDTEAFF. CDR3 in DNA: TGTGCCAGCAGCTCGATAGAGGACAGCGACACTGAAGCTTTCTTT.

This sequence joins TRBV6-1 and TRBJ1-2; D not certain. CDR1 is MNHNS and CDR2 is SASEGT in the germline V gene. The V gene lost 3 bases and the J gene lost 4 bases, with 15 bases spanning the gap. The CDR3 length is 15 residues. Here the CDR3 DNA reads TGTGCCAGCAGTGATCGGACCCGGGCGAGCTATGGCTACACCTTC. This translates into CASSDRTRASYGYTF.

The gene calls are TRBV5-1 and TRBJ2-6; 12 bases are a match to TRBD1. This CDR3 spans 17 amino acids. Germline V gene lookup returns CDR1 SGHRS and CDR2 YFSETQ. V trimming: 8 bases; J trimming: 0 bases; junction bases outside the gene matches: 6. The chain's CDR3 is CASSGTGGLSGANVLTF. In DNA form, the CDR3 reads TGCGCCAGTTCCGGGACAGGGGGCCTCTCTGGGGCCAACGTCCTGACTTTC.

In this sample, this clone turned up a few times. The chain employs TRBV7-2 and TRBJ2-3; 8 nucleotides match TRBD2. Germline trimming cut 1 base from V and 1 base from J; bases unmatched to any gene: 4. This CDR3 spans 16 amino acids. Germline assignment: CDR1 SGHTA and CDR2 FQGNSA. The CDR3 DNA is TGTGCCAGCAGCTTAGATCGAGCGGGGGGCACAGATACGCAGTATTTT. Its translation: CASSLDRAGGTDTQYF.